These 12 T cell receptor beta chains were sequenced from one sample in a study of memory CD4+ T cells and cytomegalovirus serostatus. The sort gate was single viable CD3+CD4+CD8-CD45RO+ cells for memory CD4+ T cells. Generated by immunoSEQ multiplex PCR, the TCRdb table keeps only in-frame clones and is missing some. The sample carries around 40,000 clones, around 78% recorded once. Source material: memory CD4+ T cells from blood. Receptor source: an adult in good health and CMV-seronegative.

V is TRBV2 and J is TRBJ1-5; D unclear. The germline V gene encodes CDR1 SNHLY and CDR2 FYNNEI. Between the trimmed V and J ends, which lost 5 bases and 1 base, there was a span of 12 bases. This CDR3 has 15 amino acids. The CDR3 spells CASSPWVSSNQPQHF. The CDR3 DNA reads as TGTGCCAGCAGTCCCTGGGTGTCCAGCAATCAGCCCCAGCATTTT.

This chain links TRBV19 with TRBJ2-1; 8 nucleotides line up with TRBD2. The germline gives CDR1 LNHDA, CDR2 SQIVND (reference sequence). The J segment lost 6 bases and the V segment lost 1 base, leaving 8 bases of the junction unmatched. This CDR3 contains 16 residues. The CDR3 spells CASSIGVGTRVNEQFF. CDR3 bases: TGTGCCAGTAGTATAGGGGTAGGGACTAGGGTCAATGAGCAGTTCTTC.

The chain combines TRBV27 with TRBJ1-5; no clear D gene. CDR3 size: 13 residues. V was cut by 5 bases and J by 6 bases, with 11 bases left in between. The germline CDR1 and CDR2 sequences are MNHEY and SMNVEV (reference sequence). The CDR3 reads CASSIHPLQPQHF. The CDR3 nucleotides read TGTGCCAGCAGTATCCACCCCCTTCAGCCCCAGCATTTT.

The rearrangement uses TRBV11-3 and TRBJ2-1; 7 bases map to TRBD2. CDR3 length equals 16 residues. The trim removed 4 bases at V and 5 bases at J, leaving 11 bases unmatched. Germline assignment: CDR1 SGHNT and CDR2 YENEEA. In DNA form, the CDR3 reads TGTGCCAGCAGCTCCCGGACCACGGGGGGTCACAATGAGCAGTTCTTC. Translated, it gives CASSSRTTGGHNEQFF.

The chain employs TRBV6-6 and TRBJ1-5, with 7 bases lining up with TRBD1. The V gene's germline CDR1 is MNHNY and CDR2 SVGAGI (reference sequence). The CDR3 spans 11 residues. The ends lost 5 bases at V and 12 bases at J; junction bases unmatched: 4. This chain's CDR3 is CASSPGTDQHF. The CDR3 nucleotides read TGTGCCAGCAGTCCCGGGACAGACCAGCATTTT.

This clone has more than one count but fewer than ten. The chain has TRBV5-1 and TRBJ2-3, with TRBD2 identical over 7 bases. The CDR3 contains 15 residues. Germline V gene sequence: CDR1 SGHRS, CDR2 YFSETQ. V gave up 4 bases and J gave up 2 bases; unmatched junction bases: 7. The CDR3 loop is CASSAKRDHTDTQYF. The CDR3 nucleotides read TGCGCCAGCAGCGCGAAGCGGGATCACACAGATACGCAGTATTTT.

The CDR3 here is CAISEPGANYGYTF. The CDR3 nucleotides are TGTGCCATCAGTGAGCCGGGGGCGAACTATGGCTACACCTTC. The chain is built from TRBV10-3 and TRBJ1-2; possible D gene TRBD1, 6 bases. V was trimmed by 2 bases and J by 2 bases, leaving 9 bases between them. This CDR3 has 14 amino acids. Looked up from germline, CDR1 is ENHRY and CDR2 is SYGVKD.

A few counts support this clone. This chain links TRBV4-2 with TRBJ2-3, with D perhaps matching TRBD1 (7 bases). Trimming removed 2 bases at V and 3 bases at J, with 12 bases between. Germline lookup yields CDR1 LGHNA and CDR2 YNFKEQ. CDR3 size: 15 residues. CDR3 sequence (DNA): TGTGCCAGCAGCCAACTCCAGGGGGGAACAGATACGCAGTATTTT. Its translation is CASSQLQGGTDTQYF.

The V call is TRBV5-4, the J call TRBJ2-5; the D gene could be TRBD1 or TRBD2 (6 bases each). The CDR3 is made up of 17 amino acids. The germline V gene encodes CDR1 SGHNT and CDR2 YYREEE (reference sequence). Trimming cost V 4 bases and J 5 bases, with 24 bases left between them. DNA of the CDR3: TGTGCCAGCAGCCGGAACAAACAGGGAGGCGGCTACGAGACCCAGTACTTC. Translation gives CASSRNKQGGGYETQYF.

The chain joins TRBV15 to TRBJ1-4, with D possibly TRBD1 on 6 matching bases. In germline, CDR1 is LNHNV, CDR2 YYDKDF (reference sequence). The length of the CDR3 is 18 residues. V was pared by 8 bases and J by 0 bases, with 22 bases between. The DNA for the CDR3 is TGTGCCACCCTCCCGTTCCGGGGGGCAGGAGCAACTAATGAAAAACTGTTTTTT. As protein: CATLPFRGAGATNEKLFF.

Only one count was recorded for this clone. The CDR3 reads CASRMTSDPGELFF. For the CDR3, the DNA is TGTGCCAGCAGAATGACTAGCGATCCCGGGGAGCTGTTTTTT. The rearrangement links TRBV7-3 to TRBJ2-2; 8 bases line up with TRBD2. J was trimmed by 6 bases and V by 6 bases; bases with no gene match: 6. Germline V CDR1 and CDR2: SGHTA, FQGTGA. CDR3 length equals 14 residues.

The CDR3 DNA follows: TGTGCCAGCAGTACGTCCAATCAGCCCCAGCATTTT. Its translation: CASSTSNQPQHF. V and J are TRBV6-5 and TRBJ1-5; D gene unclear. The V end was cut by 5 bases, the J end by 3 bases, with 5 bases between. The CDR3 totals 12 residues. Germline V CDR1 and CDR2: MNHEY, SVGAGI.